The rows below give T cell receptor beta chains drawn from one sample of a study of shared clonotypes between healthy human individuals. Only in-frame clones appear in the TCRdb table, and some are missing; sequencing was by immunoSEQ multiplex PCR. The data contain 2 million to 2.5 million clones, about 92% of them singletons. The specimen was naive CD4+ T cells from PBMCs. Receptor source: a man in his late teens or twenties in good health. Some clones in this sample may be carry-over from other donors' samples. Both conserved end residues are part of each CDR3. D genes are given only for firm matches. Size tells how often a clone was seen (once, few, many) or the class of an expanded clone, and some rows leave it out.

d_call: .
v_call: TRBV14
clone_size: .
j_call: TRBJ1-1
cdr3_length: 13
cdr3_aa: CASSQVGGQEAFF
cdr3_nt: TGTGCCAGCAGCCAAGTTGGCGGACAAGAAGCTTTCTTT

d_call: .
v_call: TRBV6-5
clone_size: .
j_call: TRBJ1-2
cdr3_length: 14
cdr3_aa: CASRLQGQGHGYTF
cdr3_nt: TGTGCCAGCAGACTCCAGGGACAAGGCCATGGCTACACCTTC

d_call: TRBD2
v_call: TRBV11-3
clone_size: .
j_call: TRBJ2-2
cdr3_length: 14
cdr3_aa: CASSSGRDGGELFF
cdr3_nt: TGTGCCAGCAGTTCGGGGAGGGACGGCGGGGAGCTGTTTTTT

d_call: .
v_call: TRBV9
clone_size: .
j_call: TRBJ2-1
cdr3_length: 20
cdr3_aa: CASSVGERALATRSYNEQFF
cdr3_nt: TGTGCCAGCAGCGTAGGGGAGAGGGCCCTTGCTACCCGCTCCTACAATGAGCAGTTCTTC

d_call: .
v_call: TRBV27
clone_size: .
j_call: TRBJ2-4
cdr3_length: 16
cdr3_aa: CASSFLPSVGKNIQYF
cdr3_nt: TGTGCCAGCAGCTTCCTGCCGAGCGTGGGGAAAAACATTCAGTACTTC

d_call: .
v_call: TRBV11-1
clone_size: .
j_call: TRBJ1-3
cdr3_length: 14
cdr3_aa: CASSFWSSGNTIYF
cdr3_nt: TGTGCCAGCAGCTTTTGGAGCTCTGGAAACACCATATATTTT

d_call: TRBD1
v_call: TRBV7-6
clone_size: .
j_call: TRBJ2-1
cdr3_length: 16
cdr3_aa: CASSLGGTGGVDEQFF
cdr3_nt: TGTGCCAGCAGCTTAGGAGGGACAGGGGGCGTGGATGAGCAGTTCTTC

d_call: .
v_call: TRBV28
clone_size: .
j_call: TRBJ2-2
cdr3_length: 14
cdr3_aa: CASSSYSGYGELFF
cdr3_nt: TGTGCCAGCAGTTCCTACTCAGGGTACGGGGAGCTGTTTTTT

d_call: .
v_call: TRBV5-4
clone_size: .
j_call: TRBJ1-2
cdr3_length: 12
cdr3_aa: CASNRGGFGYTF
cdr3_nt: TGTGCCAGCAACCGGGGGGGCTTTGGCTACACCTTC

d_call: .
v_call: TRBV5-6
clone_size: .
j_call: TRBJ1-3
cdr3_length: 17
cdr3_aa: CASSLFAGPSGGNTIYF
cdr3_nt: TGTGCCAGCAGCTTGTTTGCAGGTCCCTCGGGTGGAAACACCATATATTTT

d_call: TRBD2
v_call: TRBV18
clone_size: .
j_call: TRBJ2-1
cdr3_length: 15
cdr3_aa: CASSPTSGVYNEQFF
cdr3_nt: TGTGCCAGCTCACCGACTAGCGGGGTTTACAATGAGCAGTTCTTC

d_call: TRBD1
v_call: TRBV5-1
clone_size: .
j_call: TRBJ1-2
cdr3_length: 14
cdr3_aa: CASSPGQGNYGYTF
cdr3_nt: TGCGCCAGCAGCCCGGGACAGGGGAACTATGGCTACACCTTC

d_call: TRBD1
v_call: TRBV6-1
clone_size: .
j_call: TRBJ2-7
cdr3_length: 15
cdr3_aa: CAITPGQGGIYEQYF
cdr3_nt: TGTGCCATTACTCCGGGACAGGGAGGGATCTACGAGCAGTACTTC

d_call: .
v_call: TRBV10-3
clone_size: .
j_call: TRBJ1-1
cdr3_length: 13
cdr3_aa: CAISGQVHTEAFF
cdr3_nt: TGTGCCATCAGTGGGCAAGTTCACACTGAAGCTTTCTTT

d_call: .
v_call: TRBV27
clone_size: .
j_call: TRBJ2-3
cdr3_length: 13
cdr3_aa: CASRMASADTQYF
cdr3_nt: TGTGCCAGCAGGATGGCGTCGGCAGATACGCAGTATTTT

d_call: .
v_call: TRBV11-2
clone_size: .
j_call: TRBJ1-5
cdr3_length: 13
cdr3_aa: CASSSAPYQPQHF
cdr3_nt: TGTGCCAGCAGCTCAGCCCCTTATCAGCCCCAGCATTTT

d_call: .
v_call: TRBV29-1
clone_size: .
j_call: TRBJ1-1
cdr3_length: 12
cdr3_aa: CSAGGVNTEAFF
cdr3_nt: TGCAGCGCCGGGGGAGTGAACACTGAAGCTTTCTTT

d_call: .
v_call: TRBV28
clone_size: few
j_call: TRBJ2-5
cdr3_length: 11
cdr3_aa: CASSFQETQYF
cdr3_nt: TGTGCCAGCAGTTTCCAAGAGACCCAGTACTTC

d_call: TRBD1
v_call: TRBV5-1
clone_size: .
j_call: TRBJ2-3
cdr3_length: 15
cdr3_aa: CASSLWGQGTDTQYF
cdr3_nt: TGCGCCAGCAGCTTGTGGGGACAGGGCACAGATACGCAGTATTTT

d_call: .
v_call: TRBV9
clone_size: .
j_call: TRBJ1-4
cdr3_length: 14
cdr3_aa: CASSAGRFSEKLFF
cdr3_nt: TGTGCCAGCAGCGCGGGACGGTTTAGTGAAAAACTGTTTTTT

d_call: TRBD2
v_call: TRBV29-1
clone_size: .
j_call: TRBJ2-3
cdr3_length: 15
cdr3_aa: CSVVSAGGGTDTQYF
cdr3_nt: TGCAGCGTTGTGTCCGCGGGAGGAGGTACAGATACGCAGTATTTT

d_call: .
v_call: TRBV4-2
clone_size: .
j_call: TRBJ2-3
cdr3_length: 16
cdr3_aa: CASSQERGFGTDTQYF
cdr3_nt: TGTGCCAGCAGCCAAGAACGGGGGTTTGGCACAGATACGCAGTATTTT

d_call: TRBD1
v_call: TRBV2
clone_size: .
j_call: TRBJ1-3
cdr3_length: 14
cdr3_aa: CASSDGTVANTIYF
cdr3_nt: TGTGCCAGCAGTGACGGGACAGTAGCAAACACCATATATTTT

d_call: TRBD1
v_call: TRBV7-2
clone_size: .
j_call: TRBJ2-2
cdr3_length: 16
cdr3_aa: CASSGAGTANTGELFF
cdr3_nt: TGTGCCAGCAGCGGGGCCGGGACAGCGAACACCGGGGAGCTGTTTTTT

d_call: TRBD2
v_call: TRBV28
clone_size: .
j_call: TRBJ2-7
cdr3_length: 16
cdr3_aa: CASSSSKLAGAYEQYF
cdr3_nt: TGTGCCAGCAGTTCCTCAAAACTAGCGGGGGCCTACGAGCAGTACTTC

d_call: TRBD2
v_call: TRBV19
clone_size: .
j_call: TRBJ2-3
cdr3_length: 15
cdr3_aa: CASSIVLAGSDTQYF
cdr3_nt: TGTGCCAGTAGTATAGTACTAGCGGGATCAGATACGCAGTATTTT

d_call: .
v_call: TRBV5-4
clone_size: .
j_call: TRBJ2-1
cdr3_length: 15
cdr3_aa: CASSLSGLGNNEQFF
cdr3_nt: TGTGCCAGCAGCTTGTCCGGTCTTGGGAACAATGAGCAGTTCTTC

d_call: .
v_call: TRBV7-2
clone_size: .
j_call: TRBJ1-2
cdr3_length: 11
cdr3_aa: CASSLLGGYTF
cdr3_nt: TGTGCCAGCAGCTTATTAGGAGGCTACACCTTC

d_call: TRBD1
v_call: TRBV27
clone_size: .
j_call: TRBJ1-1
cdr3_length: 13
cdr3_aa: CASSSRQGTEAFF
cdr3_nt: TGTGCCAGCAGTTCGCGACAGGGTACTGAAGCTTTCTTT

d_call: .
v_call: TRBV7-2
clone_size: .
j_call: TRBJ2-7
cdr3_length: 14
cdr3_aa: CASSLKIRDYEQYF
cdr3_nt: TGTGCCAGCAGCTTAAAGATACGCGACTACGAGCAGTACTTC

d_call: .
v_call: TRBV7-7
clone_size: .
j_call: TRBJ1-1
cdr3_length: 13
cdr3_aa: CASSFTPNTEAFF
cdr3_nt: TGTGCCAGCAGCTTCACACCGAACACTGAAGCTTTCTTT

d_call: .
v_call: TRBV18
clone_size: .
j_call: TRBJ2-5
cdr3_length: 14
cdr3_aa: CASSRPGTEETQYF
cdr3_nt: TGTGCCAGCTCACGCCCTGGGACGGAAGAGACCCAGTACTTC

d_call: .
v_call: TRBV7-9
clone_size: .
j_call: TRBJ1-1
cdr3_length: 13
cdr3_aa: CATLNIQGHSAFF
cdr3_nt: TGTGCCACCCTAAACATACAGGGTCACTCGGCTTTCTTT

d_call: .
v_call: TRBV6-1
clone_size: .
j_call: TRBJ2-1
cdr3_length: 15
cdr3_aa: CASSAGISSYNEQFF
cdr3_nt: TGTGCCAGCAGTGCCGGGATTAGCTCCTACAATGAGCAGTTCTTC

d_call: TRBD1
v_call: TRBV5-1
clone_size: .
j_call: TRBJ2-2
cdr3_length: 16
cdr3_aa: CASSYPQGRNTGELFF
cdr3_nt: TGCGCCAGCAGCTACCCACAGGGGAGGAACACCGGGGAGCTGTTTTTT

d_call: TRBD2
v_call: TRBV5-1
clone_size: .
j_call: TRBJ2-5
cdr3_length: 17
cdr3_aa: CASSPFGLAGGPGTQYF
cdr3_nt: TGCGCCAGCAGCCCATTCGGACTAGCGGGAGGGCCAGGGACCCAGTACTTC

d_call: .
v_call: TRBV28
clone_size: .
j_call: TRBJ1-1
cdr3_length: 14
cdr3_aa: CASRSGQMNTEAFF
cdr3_nt: TGTGCCAGCAGGAGCGGACAGATGAACACTGAAGCTTTCTTT

d_call: TRBD1
v_call: TRBV18
clone_size: .
j_call: TRBJ1-1
cdr3_length: 16
cdr3_aa: CASSPLGPGGQTEAFF
cdr3_nt: TGTGCCAGCTCACCACTGGGCCCAGGGGGCCAGACTGAAGCTTTCTTT

d_call: .
v_call: TRBV7-5
clone_size: .
j_call: TRBJ2-1
cdr3_length: 13
cdr3_aa: CYGRASSYNEQFF
cdr3_nt: TGCTACGGGAGGGCGAGCTCCTACAATGAGCAGTTCTTC

d_call: .
v_call: TRBV7-8
clone_size: .
j_call: TRBJ2-5
cdr3_length: 14
cdr3_aa: CASSTGGLAETQYF
cdr3_nt: TGTGCCAGCAGCACTGGGGGCCTCGCGGAGACCCAGTACTTC

d_call: .
v_call: TRBV2
clone_size: few
j_call: TRBJ1-5
cdr3_length: 16
cdr3_aa: CASREGPGVSNQPQHF
cdr3_nt: TGTGCCAGCAGAGAGGGGCCAGGGGTGAGCAATCAGCCCCAGCATTTT

d_call: TRBD1
v_call: TRBV5-1
clone_size: .
j_call: TRBJ1-1
cdr3_length: 16
cdr3_aa: CASSLRQTGGNTEAFF
cdr3_nt: TGCGCCAGCAGCTTGCGACAAACAGGGGGGAACACTGAAGCTTTCTTT

d_call: .
v_call: TRBV7-2
clone_size: .
j_call: TRBJ1-3
cdr3_length: 13
cdr3_aa: CASSPGSGNTIYF
cdr3_nt: TGTGCCAGCAGTCCAGGCTCTGGAAACACCATATATTTT

d_call: .
v_call: TRBV18
clone_size: .
j_call: TRBJ2-2
cdr3_length: 15
cdr3_aa: CASSPPGRPTGELFF
cdr3_nt: TGTGCCAGCTCTCCCCCGGGGAGACCGACCGGGGAGCTGTTTTTT

d_call: .
v_call: TRBV11-2
clone_size: .
j_call: TRBJ1-3
cdr3_length: 18
cdr3_aa: CASRQIGTGLSSGNTIYF
cdr3_nt: TGTGCCAGCAGGCAAATAGGGACGGGACTCTCCTCTGGAAACACCATATATTTT

d_call: .
v_call: TRBV30
clone_size: .
j_call: TRBJ2-7
cdr3_length: 14
cdr3_aa: CAWSSGTTRSEQYF
cdr3_nt: TGTGCCTGGAGTTCCGGGACCACCCGCAGCGAGCAGTACTTC

d_call: .
v_call: TRBV18
clone_size: .
j_call: TRBJ2-1
cdr3_length: 17
cdr3_aa: CASSPIQRLGDYNEQFF
cdr3_nt: TGTGCCAGCTCACCAATTCAGAGGTTAGGGGACTACAATGAGCAGTTCTTC

d_call: .
v_call: TRBV19
clone_size: .
j_call: TRBJ1-4
cdr3_length: 15
cdr3_aa: CASSMRGRTNEKLFF
cdr3_nt: TGTGCCAGTAGTATGAGAGGGAGAACTAATGAAAAACTGTTTTTT

d_call: .
v_call: TRBV5-1
clone_size: .
j_call: TRBJ2-2
cdr3_length: 14
cdr3_aa: CASKAQSITGELFF
cdr3_nt: TGCGCCAGCAAGGCGCAGAGTATCACCGGGGAGCTGTTTTTT

d_call: .
v_call: TRBV28
clone_size: few
j_call: TRBJ1-5
cdr3_length: 14
cdr3_aa: CASSLGGSNQPQHF
cdr3_nt: TGTGCCAGCAGTTTGGGGGGTAGCAATCAGCCCCAGCATTTT

d_call: TRBD1
v_call: TRBV9
clone_size: .
j_call: TRBJ2-1
cdr3_length: 15
cdr3_aa: CASSVGTTGDNEQFF
cdr3_nt: TGTGCCAGCAGCGTAGGGACCACAGGGGACAATGAGCAGTTCTTC

d_call: TRBD1
v_call: TRBV11-3
clone_size: .
j_call: TRBJ2-2
cdr3_length: 16
cdr3_aa: CASSPGQGANTGELFF
cdr3_nt: TGTGCCAGCAGCCCGGGACAGGGCGCGAACACCGGGGAGCTGTTTTTT

d_call: .
v_call: TRBV7-2
clone_size: .
j_call: TRBJ1-1
cdr3_length: 13
cdr3_aa: CASSLERGAEAFF
cdr3_nt: TGTGCCAGCAGCTTAGAGCGGGGCGCTGAAGCTTTCTTT

d_call: .
v_call: TRBV7-3
clone_size: .
j_call: TRBJ2-2
cdr3_length: 14
cdr3_aa: CASSLMGSTGELFF
cdr3_nt: TGTGCCAGCAGCTTAATGGGGAGTACCGGGGAGCTGTTTTTT

d_call: .
v_call: TRBV7-9
clone_size: .
j_call: TRBJ2-3
cdr3_length: 14
cdr3_aa: CASSLIPNTDTQYF
cdr3_nt: TGTGCCAGCAGCTTAATACCAAACACAGATACGCAGTATTTT

d_call: .
v_call: TRBV29-1
clone_size: .
j_call: TRBJ2-1
cdr3_length: 14
cdr3_aa: CSVEGGNSYNEQFF
cdr3_nt: TGCAGCGTTGAGGGCGGCAACTCCTACAATGAGCAGTTCTTC

d_call: .
v_call: TRBV5-5
clone_size: .
j_call: TRBJ1-4
cdr3_length: 14
cdr3_aa: CASSLGGLGEKLFF
cdr3_nt: TGTGCCAGCAGCTTGGGAGGCCTGGGTGAAAAACTGTTTTTT

d_call: TRBD2
v_call: TRBV6-1
clone_size: .
j_call: TRBJ2-5
cdr3_length: 15
cdr3_aa: CASSGLAGDLKTQYF
cdr3_nt: TGTGCCAGCAGTGGGCTAGCGGGAGATTTAAAGACCCAGTACTTC

d_call: .
v_call: TRBV7-2
clone_size: .
j_call: TRBJ2-7
cdr3_length: 13
cdr3_aa: CASSLVGGYEQYF
cdr3_nt: TGTGCCAGCAGCTTAGTGGGCGGGTACGAGCAGTACTTC

d_call: TRBD2
v_call: TRBV7-3
clone_size: .
j_call: TRBJ2-7
cdr3_length: 16
cdr3_aa: CASSLLRRGGPSEQYF
cdr3_nt: TGTGCCAGCAGCTTACTTAGGCGGGGAGGGCCCAGCGAGCAGTACTTC